The rows below give T cell receptor beta chains drawn from one sample of a study of shared clonotypes between healthy human individuals. Clones were sequenced by immunoSEQ multiplex PCR, and TCRdb holds only the in-frame ones, with some missing. In the table there are around 620,000 clones, roughly 95% of which are singletons. Material: naive CD8+ T cells sorted from blood. These receptors all come from a woman aged 30 to 39 in good health. Both conserved end residues are trimmed from each CDR3. Each record gives: V gene, J gene, CDR3 protein.

v_gene: TRBV11-2; j_gene: TRBJ2-7; CDR3aa: ASSPDLGFSYEQY
v_gene: TRBV2; j_gene: TRBJ2-5; CDR3aa: ASRAWSSLGETQY
v_gene: TRBV19; j_gene: TRBJ1-1; CDR3aa: ASRQGPYLNTEAF
v_gene: TRBV27; j_gene: TRBJ2-7; CDR3aa: ASSPRTEVYEQY
v_gene: TRBV5-1; j_gene: TRBJ2-3; CDR3aa: ASSLGDSTDTQY
v_gene: TRBV27; j_gene: TRBJ2-1; CDR3aa: ASSPDYNEQF
v_gene: TRBV29-1; j_gene: TRBJ1-2; CDR3aa: SGAALEGYT
v_gene: TRBV28; j_gene: TRBJ2-7; CDR3aa: ASSVGLAGGPAYEQY
v_gene: TRBV5-1; j_gene: TRBJ2-7; CDR3aa: ASSPGTADYEQY
v_gene: TRBV19; j_gene: TRBJ2-5; CDR3aa: ASSPLHRVQETQY
v_gene: TRBV6-5; j_gene: TRBJ2-3; CDR3aa: ASSYSIGSEEDTQY
v_gene: TRBV27; j_gene: TRBJ2-5; CDR3aa: ASRGLGGQETQY
v_gene: TRBV5-8; j_gene: TRBJ1-5; CDR3aa: ASSSKEYSNQPQH
v_gene: TRBV13; j_gene: TRBJ2-3; CDR3aa: ASSPRGLASDTQY
v_gene: TRBV5-6; j_gene: TRBJ2-1; CDR3aa: ASSFSANYNEQF
v_gene: TRBV27; j_gene: TRBJ2-5; CDR3aa: ASSPTYGETQY
v_gene: TRBV9; j_gene: TRBJ1-2; CDR3aa: ASSVLTQGSLGGYT
v_gene: TRBV11-2; j_gene: TRBJ2-7; CDR3aa: ASSLGVGSSEQY
v_gene: TRBV7-6; j_gene: TRBJ1-4; CDR3aa: ASSGTYEKLF
v_gene: TRBV27; j_gene: TRBJ1-1; CDR3aa: ASSTTGTGSTEAF
v_gene: TRBV28; j_gene: TRBJ1-5; CDR3aa: ASSVRGNINQPQH
v_gene: TRBV27; j_gene: TRBJ2-7; CDR3aa: ASRGGSLNEQY
v_gene: TRBV29-1; j_gene: TRBJ1-2; CDR3aa: SVVSGGRRGYGYT
v_gene: TRBV27; j_gene: TRBJ2-1; CDR3aa: ASSPLRGQSRRDNEQF
v_gene: TRBV19; j_gene: TRBJ1-5; CDR3aa: ASSIDWEGRRQPQH
v_gene: TRBV28; j_gene: TRBJ2-7; CDR3aa: ASSFPGKAYEQY
v_gene: TRBV14; j_gene: TRBJ2-2; CDR3aa: ASSHGLVGTGELF
v_gene: TRBV9; j_gene: TRBJ2-3; CDR3aa: ASSEGTSGRDTQY
v_gene: TRBV19; j_gene: TRBJ2-7; CDR3aa: ASSIAWDIGDIGQY
v_gene: TRBV5-4; j_gene: TRBJ2-2; CDR3aa: ASRERERGGELF
v_gene: TRBV27; j_gene: TRBJ2-7; CDR3aa: ASSLLLAGGPYEQY
v_gene: TRBV4-2; j_gene: TRBJ1-5; CDR3aa: ASSQEGGVSNQPQH
v_gene: TRBV6-5; j_gene: TRBJ1-1; CDR3aa: ASSRTGTEAF
v_gene: TRBV19; j_gene: TRBJ2-2; CDR3aa: ASSIWGFGELF
v_gene: TRBV6-5; j_gene: TRBJ1-2; CDR3aa: ASSSGQYNYGYT
v_gene: TRBV19; j_gene: TRBJ2-1; CDR3aa: ASSIVGGGVGSYNEQF
v_gene: TRBV5-6; j_gene: NA; CDR3aa: ASSYEDREQY
v_gene: TRBV14; j_gene: TRBJ2-1; CDR3aa: ASSQFSGYEQF
v_gene: TRBV7-2; j_gene: TRBJ1-1; CDR3aa: ASSLVSSGRTEAF
v_gene: TRBV29-1; j_gene: TRBJ2-7; CDR3aa: SVEGLAGENYEQY
v_gene: TRBV28; j_gene: TRBJ1-1; CDR3aa: ASSPNSPRGRRNTEAF
v_gene: TRBV2; j_gene: TRBJ2-1; CDR3aa: ASSVTSGTMYEQF
v_gene: TRBV19; j_gene: NA; CDR3aa: ASSIWTGGYEQY
v_gene: TRBV6-1; j_gene: TRBJ2-7; CDR3aa: ASSEWLVGAYEQY
v_gene: TRBV5-1; j_gene: TRBJ2-1; CDR3aa: ASSPLGSLAGVRGVGNEQF
v_gene: TRBV9; j_gene: TRBJ1-4; CDR3aa: ASSGGTESNEKLF
v_gene: TRBV29-1; j_gene: TRBJ2-1; CDR3aa: SVAGGSSYNEQF
v_gene: TRBV19; j_gene: TRBJ1-1; CDR3aa: ASKRIHEEAF
v_gene: TRBV6-5; j_gene: TRBJ2-7; CDR3aa: ASRHSGRAVSEQY
v_gene: TRBV9; j_gene: TRBJ2-3; CDR3aa: ASSAPLAGGRADTQY
v_gene: TRBV19; j_gene: TRBJ1-1; CDR3aa: ASSIDPHREDNTEAF
v_gene: TRBV27; j_gene: TRBJ1-4; CDR3aa: ASSTGAGTRSFEKLF
v_gene: TRBV28; j_gene: TRBJ2-1; CDR3aa: ASSLQAGIDNEQF
v_gene: TRBV12-2; j_gene: TRBJ1-5; CDR3aa: ASRLGGLGNQPQH
v_gene: TRBV5-1; j_gene: TRBJ2-1; CDR3aa: ASSEDWGGPWF